This T cell receptor (beta chain) was observed in a study of T cells in Graves' hyperthyroidism and ophthalmopathy. Study results and caveats: A model of 13 V-J features distinguished ophthalmopathy from stable hyperthyroidism.

The V gene's germline CDR1 is SGHDT and CDR2 YYEEEE. CDR3 length equals 15 residues. The junction had 6 bases not matched to a gene; V was cut back by 4 bases and J by 0 bases. The diagnostic basis comprised clinical symptoms, serum thyroxine and TRAb, thyroid ultrasound and orbital computed tomography. This clonotype came up a few times. Its specificity is not known. Regions amplified from RNA transcripts were the TCR beta CDR3 regions. A first-round RT-PCR of the TCR CDR3 used the HTBI primer set. TCRdb re-derived calls from the multiplex PCR reads in MiXCR, one entry per CDR3 protein. In the table there are about 700,000 distinct CDR3 sequences, 45% of which are singletons.

Sequences were obtained from peripheral blood or thyroid tissue (not recorded which). The J gene is TRBJ1-1, the V gene TRBV5-6, with 7 bases matching TRBD1. The receptor was derived from an adult man with Graves' disease, either hyperthyroidism or ophthalmopathy (not recorded which). The CDR3 loop is CASSQDRTVNTEAFF. In DNA, the CDR3 is TGTGCCAGCAGCCAGGACAGGACCGTGAACACTGAAGCTTTCTTT.